Given below is one T cell receptor beta chain in context. What it recognizes is unknown. These data originate in a study of T cells in tuberculosis. Turning to the study itself: The T cells targeted glucose monomycolate, a mycobacterial lipid, via CD1B.

The CDR3 has 12 amino acids. The V and J ends lost 3 bases and 7 bases respectively, with 10 bases between them. CDR1 SGHRS and CDR2 YFSETQ come from the germline V gene. Findings of the study overall: Smaller alpha distances in active tuberculosis partly reflected shorter CDR3-alpha lengths. GEM motif frequencies gave 55% to 75% accuracy; the GMM repertoire gave roughly 90%. Samples were chosen by availability of cryopreserved specimens.

TCRdb keeps only in-frame clones here, not all; method: immunoSEQ multiplex PCR. Among roughly 28,000 clones, roughly 89% were seen once, and the ten largest hold approximately 6.6%. The chain has TRBV5-1 and TRBJ2-5; a weak D match, TRBD1 (5 bases). Material: PBMCs. This TCR derives from a donor aged 10-29 years with latent tuberculosis or without tuberculosis infection. The CDR3 loop reads CASSSVDTTQYF. The CDR3 DNA reads as TGCGCCAGCAGCTCAGTGGACACGACCCAGTACTTC.